This TCR beta chain was retrieved from a study of CD8+CD57+ T cells in acquired aplastic anemia. Overall study: 3.2 ug was the average amount of DNA from sorted CD4+ and CD8+ cells.

This clonotype was seen a few times. Per germline, CDR1 SNHLY and CDR2 FYNNEI. The V gene lost 6 bases and the J gene lost 3 bases, with 9 bases spanning the gap. The CDR3 has 14 amino acids. The TCR beta profiling, which covered VDJ combination and CDR3 sequence, was carried out using genomic DNA as the template. TCRdb re-analysed the reads in MiXCR, keeping a single row per CDR3 protein. The sample yields some 280,000 distinct CDR3 sequences, 45% to 70% seen once. Sequencing input: sorted CD4+, CD8+, or CD8+CD57+ T cells (not recorded which) from PBMCs. The rearrangement uses TRBV2 and TRBJ1-6, with D perhaps TRBD1 (6 bases). The receptor was derived from a human donor with severe aplastic anemia or a healthy control (not recorded which). The CDR3 bases are TGTGCCAGCAGGCTGGACAGCTATAATTCACCCCTCCACTTT. This gives the protein CASRLDSYNSPLHF.